A single sample is the source of the 29 T cell receptor beta chains below, sequenced in a study of cytomegalovirus exposure and HLA in healthy donors (dated by TCRdb to 2016 to 2017). The method was the immunoSEQ multiplex PCR assay. The multiplex PCR relied on a mix of 60 forward primers for TCR Vbeta segments and 13 reverse primers for TCR Jbeta segments. Sourced from immuneACCESS, this table was stored by TCRdb with only in-frame sequences that have V and J called. A share of the clones is absent; for the studies checked, an unresolved V gene accounts for under half, and the remainder has no known explanation. A total of over 150,000 clones appear in this sample, 68% of them only once. Of the sample, 1.1% to 1.5% falls within the top ten clones. Sequencing was carried out using PBMCs. All receptors come from a man aged 45-65 years in good health and CMV-seronegative.

The DNA of the CDR3 is TGTGCCAGCAGCTTAGCTAGCGGGGGGGCCGGTACGCAGTATTTT. This gives the protein CASSLASGGAGTQYF. V gene TRBV11-3 combines with J gene TRBJ2-3; 12 bases align to TRBD2. This CDR3 region has 15 residues. Trimming cost V 1 base and J 8 bases; bases outside gene matches: 4. Germline V gives CDR1 SGHNT, CDR2 YENEEA. Drawing the rest from reference TRBV11-3 and TRBJ2-3, the complete variable domain is EAGVVQSPRYKIIEKKQPVAFWCNPISGHNTLYWYLQNLGQGPELLIRYENEEAVDDSQLPKDRFSAERLKGVDSTLKIQPAELGDSAVYLCASSLASGGAGTQYFGPGTRLTVL.

The chain recombines TRBV6-1 with TRBJ2-7; 8 bases fit TRBD1. CDR1 is MNHNS, CDR2 SASEGT, per germline. Trimming cost V 6 bases and J 3 bases; bases outside gene matches: 10. This CDR3 is built from 15 residues. The CDR3 coding sequence is TGTGCCAGCAGGGACTTTCGGGACAGGAGCTACGAGCAGTACTTC. It is translated as CASRDFRDRSYEQYF.

The chain carries TRBV5-8 and TRBJ2-5, with D possibly TRBD2 on 6 matching bases. CDR3 length: 14 amino acids. The V end was cut by 4 bases, the J end by 4 bases, with 14 bases between. Germline CDR1 is SGHTS and CDR2 is YDEGEE. The CDR3: CASSLRGRRETQYF. For the CDR3, the DNA is TGTGCCAGCAGCCTCCGGGGGAGACGAGAGACCCAGTACTTC. The full variable domain, with the rest looked up from reference TRBV5-8 and TRBJ2-5, is EAGVTQSPTHLIKTRGQQATLRCSPISGHTSVYWYQQALGLGLQFLLWYDEGEERNRGNFPPRFSGRQFPNYSSELNVNALELEDSALYLCASSLRGRRETQYFGPGTRLLVL.

The rearrangement links TRBV18 to TRBJ1-6; D may be TRBD1 (5 bases). Germline assignment: CDR1 KGHSH and CDR2 LQKENI. The V and J ends lost 2 bases and 7 bases respectively, with 15 bases between them. This CDR3 comprises 16 residues. CDR3 loop: CASSPSSYRTNSPLHF. Here the CDR3 DNA reads TGTGCCAGCTCACCATCTTCTTACAGGACGAATTCACCCCTCCACTTT.

This sequence joins TRBV4-3 and TRBJ2-2; D perhaps matches TRBD2 (5 bases). V was pared by 4 bases and J by 6 bases, with 12 bases between. Germline V CDR1 and CDR2: LGHNA, YSLEER. There are 14 residues in the CDR3. The CDR3, as DNA: TGCGCCAGCAGCCCTAGGACTCCACCCGGGGAGCTGTTTTTT. Encoded protein: CASSPRTPPGELFF.

The genes are TRBV4-1 and TRBJ1-2; D is perhaps TRBD1 (5 bases). Germline V gives CDR1 MGHRA, CDR2 YSYEKL. CDR3 length: 14 residues. V dropped 0 bases and J dropped 4 bases, with 9 bases sitting between them. CDR3: CASSQDRGFYGYTF. The DNA of the CDR3 is TGCGCCAGCAGCCAAGACCGGGGGTTCTATGGCTACACCTTC.

The count of this clone is one. The chain has TRBV5-1 and TRBJ1-2; 7 bases are a match to TRBD1. The V gene end was trimmed by 3 bases and the J gene end by 2 bases; junction bases not matched to a gene: 4. The CDR3 extends over 14 amino acids. The germline gives CDR1 SGHRS, CDR2 YFSETQ. CDR3 protein: CASSSPGQNYGYTF. The CDR3 bases are TGCGCCAGCAGCTCCCCGGGACAGAACTATGGCTACACCTTC.

V gene TRBV11-2 combines with J gene TRBJ2-1, with D maybe TRBD1 (5 bases). V shed 5 bases and J shed 11 bases, with 13 bases lying between them. Germline V gene sequence: CDR1 SGHAT, CDR2 FQNNGV. This CDR3 contains 12 residues. CDR3 region: CASSEGAYKQFF. The CDR3 DNA reads as TGTGCCAGCAGCGAAGGGGCCTACAAGCAGTTCTTC.

V gene TRBV5-4 combines with J gene TRBJ2-5; 7 bases match TRBD1. The length of the CDR3 is 14 residues. Trimming at V came to 3 bases and at J to 5 bases, leaving 7 bases not matched to a gene. The germline gives CDR1 SGHNT, CDR2 YYREEE (reference sequence). The CDR3 sequence is CASSYTGEMETQYF. For the CDR3, the DNA is TGTGCCAGCAGCTACACAGGGGAGATGGAGACCCAGTACTTC.

This clone has only one observation. This rearrangement joins TRBV5-1 to TRBJ2-3; the match to TRBD2 covers 12 bases. The CDR3 is 16 amino acids. Germline CDR1 reads SGHRS; CDR2 reads YFSETQ. J lost 0 bases, V lost 2 bases, and 1 base had no gene match. The CDR3 coding sequence is TGCGCCAGCAGCTTTACTAGCGGGGGGAGCACAGATACGCAGTATTTT. As protein: CASSFTSGGSTDTQYF.

The chain employs TRBV28 and TRBJ1-5, with 7 bases identical to TRBD1. With V trimmed by 5 bases and J by 1 base, 5 bases remained unmatched. This CDR3 spans 15 amino acids. The germline gives CDR1 MDHEN, CDR2 SYDVKM. The CDR3 DNA reads as TGTGCCAGCAGTCTCAGGGACAGCAGCAATCAGCCCCAGCATTTT. This encodes CASSLRDSSNQPQHF.

V and J are TRBV7-9 and TRBJ1-4; TRBD1 matches at 7 bases. The CDR3 is 15 residues long. Per germline, CDR1 SEHNR and CDR2 FQNEAQ (reference sequence). J lost 5 bases, V lost 2 bases, and 5 bases had no gene match. The CDR3 protein is CASSLSTGDNEKLFF. The DNA for the CDR3 is TGTGCCAGCAGCTTAAGTACAGGGGACAATGAAAAACTGTTTTTT.

This sequence joins TRBV6-1 and TRBJ1-2; D might be TRBD1 (6 bases). V shed 6 bases and J shed 2 bases, with 13 bases lying between them. Germline V gives CDR1 MNHNS, CDR2 SASEGT. The length of the CDR3 is 14 residues. The CDR3 protein is CASRNPTGNYGYTF. DNA for the CDR3: TGTGCCAGCAGAAATCCAACAGGGAACTATGGCTACACCTTC.

The rearrangement links TRBV10-1 to TRBJ2-2, with 11 bases that match TRBD2. This CDR3 comprises 19 residues. With V trimmed by 4 bases and J by 1 base, 11 bases remained unmatched. The germline gives CDR1 WNHNN, CDR2 SYGVQD (reference sequence). The CDR3 nucleotides are TGCGCCAGCAGTGGATACACTAGCGGGGGCCTCTTGAACACCGGGGAGCTGTTTTTT. Translation: CASSGYTSGGLLNTGELFF.

The chain has TRBV7-2 and TRBJ1-2; D ambiguous. The CDR3 runs to 12 residues. V was pared by 2 bases and J by 8 bases, with 9 bases between. Germline V gene lookup returns CDR1 SGHTA and CDR2 FQGNSA. CDR3 sequence reads: CASSLRETGYTF. In DNA, the CDR3 is TGTGCCAGCAGCTTACGGGAGACAGGCTACACCTTC.

V gene TRBV18 combines with J gene TRBJ2-4; weak D call: TRBD2 (6 bases). Deletions cut 3 bases from V and 1 base from J, with 10 bases between. Germline lookup yields CDR1 KGHSH and CDR2 LQKENI. The CDR3 is 15 residues long. The CDR3 is CASSPPGGAKNIQYF. As DNA, the CDR3 is TGTGCCAGCTCACCGCCCGGGGGTGCCAAAAACATTCAGTACTTC.

This clone was seen a few times. This sequence joins TRBV5-4 and TRBJ2-3, with 8 bases identical to TRBD2. The CDR3 covers 14 residues. Trimming took 4 bases from V and 1 from J; bases not matched to a gene: 2. The V gene's germline CDR1 is SGHNT and CDR2 YYREEE (reference sequence). In DNA, the CDR3 is TGTGCCAGCAGCACGACTAGCGGCACAGATACGCAGTATTTT. It is translated as CASSTTSGTDTQYF.

V usage is TRBV5-6 and J usage is TRBJ1-1, with 7 nucleotides matching TRBD1. The V segment lost 0 bases and the J segment 12 bases; nucleotides outside the gene matches: 5. Germline V gene data show CDR1 as SGHDT and CDR2 as YYEEEE. CDR3 length: 12 residues. CDR3 in amino acids: CASSLGLTGPFF. CDR3 nucleotides: TGTGCCAGCAGCTTGGGTCTGACAGGGCCTTTCTTT.

V gene TRBV11-2 combines with J gene TRBJ2-7; perhaps TRBD2 as D (6 bases). The germline V and J ends were trimmed by 5 bases and 5 bases, with 16 bases remaining between them. CDR1 is SGHAT, CDR2 FQNNGV, per germline. The CDR3 is made up of 14 amino acids. DNA for the CDR3: TGTGCCAGCAGCCCGAGTTTAGGGGAGGACGAGCAGTACTTC. Amino acid sequence: CASSPSLGEDEQYF.

The V gene is TRBV6-1, the J gene TRBJ2-7, with D perhaps matching TRBD1 (6 bases). Trimming shortened V by 4 bases and J by 6 bases, and 22 bases separated the two germline ends. Germline V gene lookup returns CDR1 MNHNS and CDR2 SASEGT. This CDR3 spans 16 amino acids. In DNA, the CDR3 is TGTGCCAGCAGTGCCTTCTCGACAGGATGGGTCGGCGAGCAGTACTTC. It yields the protein CASSAFSTGWVGEQYF.

The rearrangement joins TRBV4-1 to TRBJ2-1; 11 bases fit TRBD2. The germline V gene encodes CDR1 MGHRA and CDR2 YSYEKL. Unmatched junction bases numbered 10, after V lost 2 bases and J lost 10 bases. The CDR3 is made up of 16 amino acids. The CDR3 loop reads CASSQSTSGGRGEQFF. The CDR3 DNA reads TGCGCCAGCAGCCAATCTACTAGCGGGGGTCGGGGGGAGCAGTTCTTC.

V and J are TRBV11-2 and TRBJ1-6; weak D call: TRBD1 (6 bases). V was trimmed by 5 bases and J by 7 bases, leaving 12 bases between them. Germline lookup yields CDR1 SGHAT and CDR2 FQNNGV. The CDR3 has 14 amino acids. CDR3 DNA sequence: TGTGCCAGCAGCCTCGGGACATGGAATTCACCCCTCCACTTT. Translated, it gives CASSLGTWNSPLHF.

This clone was counted once. V is TRBV9 and J is TRBJ2-3; tentatively, D is TRBD2 (7 bases). This CDR3 has 15 amino acids. V gave up 5 bases and J gave up 2 bases, with 15 bases separating them. Per germline, CDR1 SGDLS and CDR2 YYNGEE. CDR3 bases: TGTGCCAGCAGGGCTCTGGGGGGGCCCACAGATACGCAGTATTTT. Protein sequence: CASRALGGPTDTQYF.

The V gene is TRBV9, the J gene TRBJ1-2; tentative D call: TRBD1 (6 bases). The CDR3 loop spans 16 amino acids. The V and J ends lost 1 base and 7 bases respectively, with 20 bases between them. Germline V gene sequence: CDR1 SGDLS, CDR2 YYNGEE. The CDR3 spells CASSVTGGGVQGGYTF. CDR3 coding DNA: TGTGCCAGCAGCGTAACGGGAGGGGGAGTACAAGGTGGCTACACCTTC.

The gene calls are TRBV11-2 and TRBJ2-7; 7 bases are a match to TRBD2. V gave up 1 base and J gave up 0 bases; unmatched junction bases: 9. The CDR3 covers 17 residues. CDR1 and CDR2 from the germline V gene are SGHAT and FQNNGV. This chain's CDR3 is CASSLVASGSSSYEQYF. DNA for the CDR3: TGTGCCAGCAGCTTAGTAGCTAGCGGAAGCAGCTCCTACGAGCAGTACTTC.

The rearrangement links TRBV5-4 to TRBJ2-3; 11 bases fit TRBD2. This CDR3 contains 16 residues. The germline V gene has CDR1 SGHNT and CDR2 YYREEE (reference sequence). J lost 6 bases, V lost 4 bases, and 10 bases had no gene match. The CDR3 DNA reads as TGTGCCAGCAGCCCTAGGGGTAGCGGGGGGGCCGATACGCAGTATTTT. It yields the protein CASSPRGSGGADTQYF.

This sequence joins TRBV10-3 and TRBJ2-5, with D possibly being TRBD2 (5 bases). Trimming took off 9 bases at V and 4 bases at J, with 15 bases between the two ends. This CDR3 has 13 residues. Germline values: CDR1 ENHRY, CDR2 SYGVKD. The CDR3 DNA is TGTGCCATACGTTCCCAAGGAGGAGAGACCCAGTACTTC. Its protein is CAIRSQGGETQYF.

V gene TRBV6-6 combines with J gene TRBJ1-5, with D perhaps TRBD1 (5 bases). The ends were cut back, 2 bases at V and 6 bases at J, with 17 bases in the middle. The CDR3 is 16 amino acids. Looked up from germline, CDR1 is MNHNY and CDR2 is SVGAGI (reference sequence). CDR3 in DNA: TGTGCCAGCAGTTACCGTCTGGACAAATTCCGTCAGCCCCAGCATTTT. It specifies CASSYRLDKFRQPQHF.

This clone was detected only a few times. CDR3 loop: CASRRTGTGNTEAFF. The CDR3 coding sequence is TGTGCCAGCAGGAGGACCGGGACAGGGAACACTGAAGCTTTCTTT. The V and J genes are TRBV6-1 and TRBJ1-1; 8 bases map to TRBD1. In germline, CDR1 is MNHNS, CDR2 SASEGT. This CDR3 is 15 amino acids long. Trimming at V came to 6 bases and at J to 1 base, leaving 7 bases not matched to a gene.